This entry is about one T cell receptor (beta chain). The CDR3 contains 15 residues. V shed 0 bases and J 0 bases; nucleotides not matched to a gene: 0. Germline lookup yields CDR1 SGHTA and CDR2 FQGNSA. The sample originates from a study of OX40 agonist ivuxolimab in advanced cancers. Study-level background: Patients took ivuxolimab, an agonistic anti-OX40 (CD134) antibody. Every 2 weeks, patients received ivuxolimab intravenously, dosed at 0.01 to 10 mg/kg.

Only in-frame clones appear in the TCRdb table, and some are missing; sequencing was by immunoSEQ multiplex PCR. This table has 30,000 to 40,000 clones, around nine tenths appearing once. The sequence came from an adult with an advanced solid tumor such as melanoma, head and neck, liver or kidney cancer. The chain joins TRBV7-2 to TRBJ2-3; 7 positions agree with TRBD2. The sequencing here drew on CD4+ or CD8+ T cells sorted from blood, taken in a trial of the OX40 agonist ivuxolimab. The CDR3 DNA is TGTGCCAGCAGCTTAGCTAGCGGGAGCACAGATACGCAGTATTTT. As protein: CASSLASGSTDTQYF. The entire variable domain, with the rest obtained from reference TRBV7-2 and TRBJ2-3, is as follows: GAGVSQSPSNKVTEKGKDVELRCDPISGHTALYWYRQSLGQGLEFLIYFQGNSAPDKSGLPSDRFSAERTGGSVSTLTIQRTQQEDSAVYLCASSLASGSTDTQYFGPGTRLTVL.